What follows are 9 T cell receptor beta chains derived from one specimen sequenced in a study of response to subunit inactivated influenza vaccine. TCRdb ran MiXCR on the RT-PCR reads and lists one entry per CDR3 protein. This table has 630,000 or so distinct CDR3 sequences, about 15% appearing once. Sequences were derived from PBMCs from blood, sampled about 11 days after vaccination. The receptors shown here come from a man aged 50-59 years who received an inactivated influenza vaccine.

CDR3 amino acids: CASSPLMQYF. The CDR3 coding sequence is TGTGCCAGCAGCCCATTAATGCAGTATTTT. V is TRBV7-2 and J is TRBJ2-3; D not certain. Germline V lookup: CDR1 SGHTA, CDR2 FQGNSA. The CDR3 is made up of 10 amino acids. The V and J ends lost 5 bases and 11 bases respectively, with 8 bases between them. The full variable domain, with the rest looked up from reference TRBV7-2 and TRBJ2-3, is GAGVSQSPSNKVTEKGKDVELRCDPISGHTALYWYRQSLGQGLEFLIYFQGNSAPDKSGLPSDRFSAERTGGSVSTLTIQRTQQEDSAVYLCASSPLMQYFGPGTRLTVL.

This clonotype was found a few times. J is TRBJ2-1 and V is TRBV29-1; 8 bases are a match to TRBD2. V was clipped by 6 bases and J by 6 bases; unmatched bases: 16. CDR1 and CDR2 (germline): SQVTM, ANQGSEA. This CDR3 comprises 16 residues. CDR3 amino acids: CSVVGDPGGLFNEQFF. The CDR3 DNA reads TGCAGCGTGGTAGGGGATCCGGGAGGGCTCTTCAATGAGCAGTTCTTC.

In its sample, this clonotype was seen a few times. This chain joins TRBV20-1 and TRBJ2-3; D may correspond to TRBD1 or TRBD2 (6 bases each). The germline gives CDR1 DFQATT, CDR2 SNEGSKA (reference sequence). Trimming took off 5 bases at V and 4 bases at J, with 19 bases between the two ends. This CDR3 is 15 amino acids long. CDR3 sequence reads: CSAADRRGEADTQYF. CDR3 bases: TGCAGTGCTGCGGACAGACGCGGGGAGGCAGATACGCAGTATTTT.

In this sample, this clonotype turned up a few times. This chain uses TRBV10-3 with TRBJ2-1; 14 nucleotides align to TRBD2. V was clipped by 6 bases and J by 4 bases; unmatched bases: 2. Germline lookup yields CDR1 ENHRY and CDR2 SYGVKD. The CDR3 runs to 15 residues. The CDR3 sequence is CAIRGTSGRYNEQFF. For the CDR3, the DNA is TGTGCCATCAGAGGGACTAGCGGGAGATACAATGAGCAGTTCTTC.

The chain is built from TRBV30 and TRBJ2-1; D not certain. Trimming pared 8 bases from V and 0 bases from J, leaving 17 bases between. This CDR3 has 15 residues. Germline values: CDR1 GTSNPN, CDR2 SVGIG (reference sequence). The CDR3 region is CAGFVPGRSYNEQFF. Written as DNA, the CDR3 is TGTGCCGGATTTGTTCCAGGCCGCTCCTACAATGAGCAGTTCTTC.

The sample holds a few counts of this clonotype. The chain carries TRBV20-1 and TRBJ2-5, with 9 positions matching TRBD2. CDR1 and CDR2 from the germline V gene are DFQATT and SNEGSKA (reference sequence). After removal of 2 bases from V and 2 bases from J, the junction contained 6 bases not matched to a gene. The CDR3 consists of 15 residues. As DNA, the CDR3 is TGCAGTGCTAGAATGCTAGCGGGACCTCAAGAGACCCAGTACTTC. Protein sequence: CSARMLAGPQETQYF.

The chain recombines TRBV7-2 with TRBJ2-7, with 10 bases that match TRBD2. This CDR3 region has 14 residues. After removal of 8 bases from V and 1 base from J, the junction contained 5 bases not matched to a gene. Germline lookup yields CDR1 SGHTA and CDR2 FQGNSA. The CDR3 sequence is CASGTSGVSYEQYF. In DNA, the CDR3 is TGTGCCAGCGGTACTAGCGGGGTTTCCTACGAGCAGTACTTC.

This clonotype was recorded a few times. V usage is TRBV20-1 and J usage is TRBJ2-5; the match to TRBD1 covers 11 bases. This CDR3 spans 13 amino acids. CDR1 DFQATT and CDR2 SNEGSKA come from the germline V gene (reference sequence). The V segment lost 2 bases and the J segment 7 bases; nucleotides outside the gene matches: 3. CDR3 nucleotides: TGCAGTGCTAGAAGCGGGACAGGGGGGACCCAGTACTTC. It codes for CSARSGTGGTQYF.

This clonotype was found a few times. The J gene is TRBJ2-1, the V gene TRBV12-3 or TRBV12-4; D may be TRBD1 (6 bases). The V gene lost 6 bases and the J gene lost 0 bases, with 12 bases spanning the gap. The CDR3 covers 15 residues. The CDR3 protein is CASSTGTTSYNEQFF. The CDR3 DNA sequence: TGTGCCAGCAGCACCGGGACAACCTCCTACAATGAGCAGTTCTTC.